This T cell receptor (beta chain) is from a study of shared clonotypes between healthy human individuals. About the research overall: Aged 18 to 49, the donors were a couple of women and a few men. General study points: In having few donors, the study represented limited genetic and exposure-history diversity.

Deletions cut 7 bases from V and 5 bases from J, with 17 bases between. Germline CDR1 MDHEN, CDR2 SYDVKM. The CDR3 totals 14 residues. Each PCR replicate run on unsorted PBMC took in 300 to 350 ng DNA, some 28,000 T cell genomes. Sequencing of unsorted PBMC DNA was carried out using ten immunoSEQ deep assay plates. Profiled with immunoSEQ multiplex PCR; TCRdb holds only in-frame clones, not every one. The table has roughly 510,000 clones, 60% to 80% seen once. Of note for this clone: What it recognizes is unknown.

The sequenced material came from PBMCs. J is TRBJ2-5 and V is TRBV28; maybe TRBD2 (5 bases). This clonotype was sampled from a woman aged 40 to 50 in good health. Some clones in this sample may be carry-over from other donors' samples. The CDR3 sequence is CASNARARGETQYF. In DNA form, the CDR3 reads TGTGCCAGCAACGCAAGGGCGAGAGGGGAGACCCAGTACTTC.